The 15 T cell receptor beta chains reported below all come from one sample, sequenced in a study of T cell repertoires in cytomegalovirus infection. A single record per CDR3 protein comes from TCRdb applying MiXCR to the reads. The table has about 490,000 distinct CDR3 sequences, around 27% seen once. The specimen sequenced was PBMCs. These receptors originate from a human donor in good health (CMV status not recorded). Some clones in this sample may be carry-over from other donors' samples.

This clonotype has a single count. The rearrangement uses TRBV20-1 and TRBJ2-1; no reliable D call. Trimming took off 5 bases at V and 3 bases at J, with 14 bases between the two ends. The V gene's germline CDR1 is DFQATT and CDR2 SNEGSKA (reference sequence). The CDR3 contains 14 residues. The DNA of the CDR3 is TGCAGTGCTTCCTCGACGGTGAACTACAATGAGCAGTTCTTC. Translating it yields CSASSTVNYNEQFF.

This clonotype was counted only a few times. V usage is TRBV24-1 and J usage is TRBJ2-5; D is unresolved. The ends were cut back, 4 bases at V and 5 bases at J, with 7 bases in the middle. The CDR3 has 12 amino acids. CDR1 is KGHDR, CDR2 SFDVKD, per germline. CDR3 loop: CATSEERETQYF. Written as DNA, the CDR3 is TGTGCCACCAGTGAGGAAAGGGAGACCCAGTACTTC.

The chain joins TRBV5-1 to TRBJ2-7, with D possibly TRBD2 on 5 matching bases. V was cut by 2 bases and J by 6 bases, with 18 bases left in between. CDR3 size: 15 residues. CDR1 is SGHRS and CDR2 is YFSETQ in the germline V gene. CDR3 DNA sequence: TGCGCCAGCAGCTTAGAAAGCGGACCACCGGGCGAGCAGTACGTC. Translating it yields CASSLESGPPGEQYV.

The V and J genes are TRBV25-1 and TRBJ2-7, with 7 bases lining up with TRBD1. V gave up 3 bases and J gave up 4 bases; unmatched junction bases: 0. The CDR3 loop spans 12 amino acids. The germline V gene has CDR1 MGHDK and CDR2 SYGVNS. The CDR3 DNA sequence: TGTGCCAGCAGTGAGGGACAGTACGAGCAGTACTTC. It encodes CASSEGQYEQYF.

The chain links TRBV6-2 or TRBV6-3 to TRBJ1-2; D call uncertain. The ends were cut back, 11 bases at V and 4 bases at J, with 17 bases in the middle. Germline V gives CDR1 MNHEY, CDR2 SVGEGT. This CDR3 region has 13 residues. The CDR3 DNA is TGTGCCTACTCTATCGAACTAGCCTATGGCTACACCTTC. This encodes CAYSIELAYGYTF.

CDR3 protein: CASSQLWGQGNEQYF. Here the CDR3 DNA reads TGCGCCAGCAGCCAGCTCTGGGGACAGGGGAACGAGCAGTACTTC. V is TRBV4-1 and J is TRBJ2-7; 10 bases agree with TRBD1. Germline V CDR1 and CDR2: MGHRA, YSYEKL. J was trimmed by 5 bases and V by 3 bases; bases with no gene match: 7. The CDR3 contains 15 residues.

This clonotype was observed a few times. J is TRBJ2-1 and V is TRBV5-1; perhaps D is TRBD1 or TRBD2 (5 bases each). The ends were cut back, 6 bases at V and 0 bases at J, with 19 bases in the middle. The CDR3 has 17 amino acids. Germline V CDR1 and CDR2: SGHRS, YFSETQ. CDR3 amino acids: CASTQRGAAFSYNEQFF. Here the CDR3 DNA reads TGCGCCAGCACCCAAAGAGGGGCAGCTTTCTCCTACAATGAGCAGTTCTTC.

Only a few counts were recorded for this clonotype. The chain recombines TRBV7-6 with TRBJ2-3, with 7 bases lining up with TRBD2. Germline loops: CDR1 SGHVS, CDR2 FNYEAQ. After removal of 5 bases from V and 8 bases from J, the junction contained 7 bases not matched to a gene. This CDR3 is built from 13 residues. CDR3 residues: CASSMTSLGTQYF. The CDR3 DNA sequence: TGTGCCAGCAGCATGACTAGCCTGGGTACGCAGTATTTT.

CDR3 in DNA: TGTGCCAGCAGTCAGACCCGGGCTAGCCCCCTGGGAGAGACCCAGTACTTC. The encoded protein is CASSQTRASPLGETQYF. V usage is TRBV11-2 and J usage is TRBJ2-5; TRBD2 is a possible D gene (5 bases). Germline CDR1 SGHAT, CDR2 FQNNGV. The CDR3 is 17 residues long. The V end was cut by 6 bases, the J end by 4 bases, with 24 bases between.

The V call is TRBV5-6, the J call TRBJ2-7; no reliable D call. Trimming left V 5 bases short and J 9 bases short, with 18 bases between. Germline assignment: CDR1 SGHDT and CDR2 YYEEEE. CDR3 size: 13 residues. The DNA of the CDR3 is TGTGCCAGCAGGAACGCACGCCTTTCGGGGCAGTACGTC. Protein sequence: CASRNARLSGQYV.

In the case of this clonotype: One end of the junction fails to match germline, which may point to a read error. The CDR3 loop is CANSPAGVRETQYF. CDR3 DNA sequence: TGTGCCAACAGTCCGGCGGGAGTACGAGAGACCCAGTACTTC. The gene calls are TRBV25-1 and TRBJ2-5; the match to TRBD2 covers 7 bases. Germline-derived CDR1 and CDR2 are MGHDK and SYGVNS. The CDR3 length is 14 residues.

The genes are TRBV6-5 and TRBJ1-6; tentatively, D is TRBD1 (6 bases). The CDR3 length is 17 residues. Trimming pared 2 bases from V and 4 bases from J, leaving 15 bases between. Germline-derived CDR1 and CDR2 are MNHEY and SVGAGI. The CDR3 loop reads CASSYIQGGGYNSPLHF. In DNA, the CDR3 is TGTGCCAGCAGTTACATACAGGGAGGGGGGTATAATTCACCCCTCCACTTT.

This clonotype was recorded at least ten times. The chain is built from TRBV6-5 and TRBJ2-1, with 13 bases that match TRBD2. The germline V gene has CDR1 MNHEY and CDR2 SVGAGI. V gave up 6 bases and J gave up 4 bases; unmatched junction bases: 12. The CDR3 contains 18 residues. The CDR3: CASRRSGTSGTGYNEQFF. DNA of the CDR3: TGTGCCAGCAGAAGATCCGGGACTAGCGGGACGGGGTACAATGAGCAGTTCTTC.

At least ten counts were recorded for this clonotype. This rearrangement joins TRBV7-8 to TRBJ1-1; D gene ambiguous. The CDR3 length is 12 residues. Germline V CDR1 and CDR2: SGHVS, FQNEAQ. With 3 bases removed from V and 1 base from J, the gap between germline ends came to 3 bases. Written as DNA, the CDR3 is TGTGCCAGCAGCTTTGGGAACACTGAAGCTTTCTTT. Amino acid sequence: CASSFGNTEAFF.

This clonotype was recorded a few times. Germline and junction disagree at one end, which may indicate a read error. J is TRBJ2-3 and V is TRBV5-1; D unresolved. The CDR3 loop spans 14 amino acids. The germline V gene has CDR1 SGHRS and CDR2 YFSETQ. The CDR3 sequence: CASRLVGTTDTQYF. CDR3 DNA: TGCGCCAGCAGATTGGTGGGAACCACAGATACGCAGTATTTT.